This T cell receptor beta chain was sequenced for a study of cytomegalovirus exposure and HLA in healthy donors. Across the whole study: Earlier, 100 million to 120 million unique TCR beta sequences were recovered from approximately 200 million T cells by an analysis.

The CDR3 is made up of 14 amino acids. Germline CDR1 reads KGHSH; CDR2 reads LQKENI. After removal of 4 bases from V and 5 bases from J, the junction contained 2 bases not matched to a gene. Regarding the study as a whole: Later analysis identified a missense DCLRE1C variant that was linked to TCR beta V- and J-gene trimming.

The sample holds a few counts of this clone. Its antigen remains unidentified. 13 Jbeta primers and 60 Vbeta primers were used for the PCR. Profiled with immunoSEQ multiplex PCR; TCRdb holds only in-frame clones, not every one. The profile covers under 150,000 clones, with over 60% appearing a single time and roughly 8% taken by the ten largest. The V call is TRBV18, the J call TRBJ1-6; the match to TRBD1 covers 7 bases. This TCR derives from a man younger than 30 in good health and CMV-seropositive. Sequencing was performed on PBMCs. The CDR3 loop reads CASSRDRHNSPLHF. The CDR3 bases are TGTGCCAGCTCACGGGACAGACATAATTCACCCCTCCACTTT.